This T cell receptor beta chain was sequenced in a study of CD8 T cells in ankylosing spondylitis. Whole-study results and caveats: There was reportedly significant enrichment of clones that were disease-linked in matched ankylosing spondylitis synovial fluid. Characteristic, it appeared, of ankylosing spondylitis blood was a TCR beta motif of about eight highly homologous variants.

Concerning this clonotype itself: The antigen remains unidentified.

Trimming left V 0 bases short and J 6 bases short, with 9 bases between. The germline CDR1 and CDR2 sequences are SGHRS and YFSETQ. CDR3 length: 14 amino acids. The authors made TCR beta libraries by quantitative 5'-RACE with molecular barcodes. One entry per CDR3 protein, called by TCRdb with MiXCR from the 5' RACE reads. The sample holds 200,000 to 250,000 distinct CDR3 sequences, over 9.5% seen once. The sample was blood, either unsorted or a sorted T cell fraction (not recorded which). The chain uses TRBV5-1 and TRBJ2-2, with D perhaps TRBD1 (6 bases). The TCR was taken from a male donor with ankylosing spondylitis or in good health (not recorded which). The CDR3 coding sequence is TGCGCCAGCAGCTTGGAGGGGGTTTCCGGGGAGCTGTTTTTT. As protein: CASSLEGVSGELFF. Filled out from reference TRBV5-1 and TRBJ2-2, the complete variable domain reads KAGVTQTPRYLIKTRGQQVTLSCSPISGHRSVSWYQQTPGQGLQFLFEYFSETQRNKGNFPGRFSGRQFSNSRSEMNVSTLELGDSALYLCASSLEGVSGELFFGEGSRLTVL.